The 21 T cell receptor beta chains in this list originate from one sample, sequenced in a study of OX40 agonist ivuxolimab in advanced cancers. Profiled with immunoSEQ multiplex PCR; TCRdb holds only in-frame clones, not every one. This sample has approximately 69,000 clones; 94% occur once, and the top ten carry more than 15%. Sequenced here: CD4+ or CD8+ T cells sorted from blood, sampled in a trial of the OX40 agonist ivuxolimab. Receptor source: an adult with an advanced solid tumor such as melanoma, head and neck, liver or kidney cancer.

V gene TRBV7-9 combines with J gene TRBJ1-6; D is unclear. Germline assignment: CDR1 SEHNR and CDR2 FQNEAQ (reference sequence). Trimming removed 2 bases at V and 4 bases at J, with 18 bases between. The CDR3 covers 18 residues. The CDR3 loop reads CASSLSVGGVRYNSPLHF. The CDR3 DNA follows: TGTGCCAGCAGCTTATCAGTGGGCGGGGTACGGTATAATTCACCCCTCCACTTT.

This clone was counted a few times. The chain couples TRBV4-2 to TRBJ1-5; a weak D match, TRBD1 (5 bases). The V and J ends lost 2 bases and 5 bases respectively, with 13 bases between them. The CDR3 length is 15 residues. Germline CDR1 and CDR2: LGHNA and YNFKEQ. The CDR3 DNA reads TGTGCCAGCAGCCAAATAGGGCAGGGAGATCAGCCCCAGCATTTT. It translates to CASSQIGQGDQPQHF.

The chain uses TRBV19 and TRBJ2-7; TRBD2 matches at 7 bases. Germline trimming cut 1 base from V and 4 bases from J; bases unmatched to any gene: 4. CDR1 and CDR2 from the germline V gene are LNHDA and SQIVND (reference sequence). The CDR3 runs 14 residues. In DNA form, the CDR3 reads TGTGCCAGTAGTATAGGGAGCGGGGATTACGAGCAGTACTTC. Its translation is CASSIGSGDYEQYF.

This chain joins TRBV4-1 and TRBJ2-1; TRBD2 matches 11 bases. CDR3 length equals 22 residues. Germline loops: CDR1 MGHRA, CDR2 YSYEKL. Germline trimming cut 1 base from V and 7 bases from J; bases unmatched to any gene: 24. Here the CDR3 DNA reads TGCGCCAGCAGCCAAGCAAGGGCCTCAATAGCGGGGGGGCCACCCTCTCCAAATGAGCAGTTCTTC. Its translation is CASSQARASIAGGPPSPNEQFF.

With regard to this clone: Its ends do not fully match the called genes, so a read error is possible. This CDR3 is CDPKDRSFYGYTF. CDR3 nucleotides: TGCGACCCCAAGGACCGATCCTTTTATGGCTACACCTTC. The chain uses TRBV25-1 and TRBJ1-2; D ambiguous. This CDR3 region has 13 residues. Germline CDR1 MGHDK, CDR2 SYGVNS.

The gene calls are TRBV10-2 and TRBJ2-7, with a weak D call TRBD2 (6 bases). The V gene's germline CDR1 is WSHSY and CDR2 SAAADI. The CDR3 is 12 amino acids. Between the trimmed V and J ends, which lost 8 bases and 3 bases, there was a span of 11 bases. The CDR3 spells CASLGEDYEQYF. The CDR3 region has the DNA TGCGCCAGCCTAGGGGAGGACTACGAGCAGTACTTC.

Here the CDR3 reads CASSPGTANTGELFF. The DNA of the CDR3 is TGTGCCAGCAGCCCTGGGACAGCGAACACCGGGGAGCTGTTTTTT. The gene calls are TRBV9 and TRBJ2-2, with 7 nucleotides matching TRBD1. The CDR3 spans 15 residues. Looked up from germline, CDR1 is SGDLS and CDR2 is YYNGEE. The ends lost 4 bases at V and 0 bases at J; junction bases unmatched: 3.

This clone was detected a few times. The chain is built from TRBV19 and TRBJ1-1; D may be TRBD1 (5 bases). The CDR3 covers 13 residues. Germline CDR1 reads LNHDA; CDR2 reads SQIVND (reference sequence). V lost 1 base, J lost 8 bases, and 11 bases lay in between. The CDR3 here is CASSIGQTDEAFF. The CDR3, as DNA: TGTGCCAGTAGTATAGGTCAGACAGACGAAGCTTTCTTT.

CDR3 bases: TGTGCCAGCAGCCCGAAGGACAGCTACGAGCAGTACTTC. Translating gives CASSPKDSYEQYF. The chain employs TRBV9 and TRBJ2-7; tentatively, D is TRBD1 (6 bases). In germline, CDR1 is SGDLS, CDR2 YYNGEE. The V end was cut by 4 bases, the J end by 3 bases, with 11 bases between. The CDR3 is 13 amino acids.

The V call is TRBV7-6, the J call TRBJ2-7; 9 bases map to TRBD1. The trim removed 5 bases at V and 4 bases at J, leaving 21 bases unmatched. The germline V gene has CDR1 SGHVS and CDR2 FNYEAQ. The CDR3 spans 19 residues. The CDR3 loop reads CASSHPLGAGTGTGYEQYF. The DNA for the CDR3 is TGTGCCAGCAGCCACCCGTTAGGGGCTGGGACAGGGACAGGGTACGAGCAGTACTTC.

The chain carries TRBV12-5 and TRBJ1-6; D perhaps matches TRBD1 (5 bases). The ends were cut back, 3 bases at V and 4 bases at J, with 13 bases in the middle. The CDR3 has 16 residues. Germline V CDR1 and CDR2: LGHNT, FRNRAP. DNA of the CDR3: TGTGCTAGTGGTTTCCCGACAGACACATATAATTCACCCCTCCACTTT. It encodes CASGFPTDTYNSPLHF.

This chain's CDR3 is CASSPHRDRLFTDTQYF. In DNA form, the CDR3 reads TGTGCCAGCAGTCCTCACCGGGACAGACTTTTCACAGATACGCAGTATTTT. The genes are TRBV27 and TRBJ2-3; TRBD1 agrees at 7 bases. This CDR3 is built from 17 residues. Per germline, CDR1 MNHEY and CDR2 SMNVEV (reference sequence). With 5 bases clipped from V and 2 bases from J, the junction kept 13 bases outside the gene matches.

This chain connects TRBV13 to TRBJ1-2; the D gene is possibly TRBD1 (5 bases). The CDR3 is 18 residues long. Per the germline V gene, CDR1 is PRHDT and CDR2 is FYEKMQ (reference sequence). V was cut by 1 base and J by 7 bases, with 25 bases left in between. The DNA of the CDR3 is TGTGCCAGCAGCTTAGAGGGATCCGGGGACCCCTCTGCGGGTGGCTACACCTTC. Protein sequence: CASSLEGSGDPSAGGYTF.

This chain's CDR3 is CASSEWAGGPNQPQHF. Here the CDR3 DNA reads TGTGCCAGCAGTGAATGGGCAGGGGGCCCCAATCAGCCCCAGCATTTT. This chain connects TRBV6-1 to TRBJ1-5; 8 bases align to TRBD1. Germline V CDR1 and CDR2: MNHNS, SASEGT. V lost 2 bases, J lost 3 bases, and 6 bases stayed unmatched. The CDR3 is 16 amino acids.

This clone appeared a single time. CDR3 residues: CASSSPGSPDTGELFF. CDR3 DNA: TGTGCCAGCAGTTCCCCGGGGAGCCCGGACACCGGGGAGCTGTTTTTT. V is TRBV2 and J is TRBJ2-2, with D possibly TRBD2 on 5 matching bases. Deletions cut 5 bases from V and 3 bases from J, with 16 bases between. Germline-derived CDR1 and CDR2 are SNHLY and FYNNEI. The CDR3 length is 16 residues.

The gene calls are TRBV12-5 and TRBJ2-1; 7 nucleotides match TRBD1. Germline V CDR1 and CDR2: LGHNT, FRNRAP. The CDR3 contains 13 residues. J lost 6 bases, V lost 7 bases, and 6 bases had no gene match. The CDR3 sequence is CASVTPGGNEQFF. The CDR3 DNA reads as TGTGCTAGTGTCACACCAGGGGGCAATGAGCAGTTCTTC. The full variable domain, rest sourced from reference TRBV12-5 and TRBJ2-1, is DARVTQTPRHKVTEMGQEVTMRCQPILGHNTVFWYRQTMMQGLELLAYFRNRAPLDDSGMPKDRFSAEMPDATLATLKIQPSEPRDSAVYFCASVTPGGNEQFFGPGTRLTVL.

The rearrangement links TRBV25-1 to TRBJ2-1, with a tentative D call TRBD2 (6 bases). The germline V gene has CDR1 MGHDK and CDR2 SYGVNS. Between the trimmed V and J ends, which lost 5 bases and 3 bases, there was a span of 11 bases. The CDR3 covers 14 residues. CDR3 sequence: CASSSAGNYNEQFF. DNA of the CDR3: TGTGCCAGCAGTTCAGCGGGCAACTACAATGAGCAGTTCTTC.

This chain links TRBV4-2 with TRBJ2-7; 13 positions match TRBD2. V lost 4 bases and J lost 4; bases outside the gene matches: 4. Germline lookup yields CDR1 LGHNA and CDR2 YNFKEQ. This CDR3 is built from 15 residues. CDR3 in DNA: TGTGCCAGCAGCCCCGGACTAGCGGGGGATTACGAGCAGTACTTC. Translating it yields CASSPGLAGDYEQYF.

The DNA for the CDR3 is TGTGCCAGCAGTTTTCAGGGGGGCAATCAGCCCCAGCATTTT. It yields the protein CASSFQGGNQPQHF. The rearrangement links TRBV5-5 to TRBJ1-5; 7 bases are shared with TRBD1. In germline, CDR1 is SGHKS, CDR2 YYEKEE (reference sequence). The junction had 4 bases not matched to a gene; V was cut back by 5 bases and J by 2 bases. The CDR3 is 14 residues long.

The V call is TRBV9, the J call TRBJ1-5; D is ambiguous. The V gene's germline CDR1 is SGDLS and CDR2 YYNGEE. Trimming removed 4 bases at V and 3 bases at J, with 14 bases between. This CDR3 is built from 15 residues. CDR3 DNA: TGTGCCAGCAGCCTAAGCGGGGATCCCAATCAGCCCCAGCATTTT. Translating gives CASSLSGDPNQPQHF.

The chain couples TRBV19 to TRBJ2-7; 10 bases match TRBD1. The CDR3 has 14 residues. Trimming at V came to 1 base and at J to 5 bases, leaving 2 bases not matched to a gene. Germline CDR1 is LNHDA and CDR2 is SQIVND (reference sequence). The DNA of the CDR3 is TGTGCCAGTAGTATAGGACAGGGGGCCCACGAGCAGTACTTC. Amino acids: CASSIGQGAHEQYF.